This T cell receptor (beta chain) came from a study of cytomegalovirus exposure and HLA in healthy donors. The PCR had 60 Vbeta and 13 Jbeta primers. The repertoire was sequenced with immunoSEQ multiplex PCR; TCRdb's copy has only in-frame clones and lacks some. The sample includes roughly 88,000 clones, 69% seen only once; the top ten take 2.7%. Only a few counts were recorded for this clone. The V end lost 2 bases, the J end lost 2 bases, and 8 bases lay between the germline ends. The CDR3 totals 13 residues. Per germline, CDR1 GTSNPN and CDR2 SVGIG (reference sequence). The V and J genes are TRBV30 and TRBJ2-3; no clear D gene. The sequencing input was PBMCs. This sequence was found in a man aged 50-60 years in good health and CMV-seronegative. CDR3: CAWSITVTDTQYF. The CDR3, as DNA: TGTGCCTGGAGTATTACAGTCACAGATACGCAGTATTTT.